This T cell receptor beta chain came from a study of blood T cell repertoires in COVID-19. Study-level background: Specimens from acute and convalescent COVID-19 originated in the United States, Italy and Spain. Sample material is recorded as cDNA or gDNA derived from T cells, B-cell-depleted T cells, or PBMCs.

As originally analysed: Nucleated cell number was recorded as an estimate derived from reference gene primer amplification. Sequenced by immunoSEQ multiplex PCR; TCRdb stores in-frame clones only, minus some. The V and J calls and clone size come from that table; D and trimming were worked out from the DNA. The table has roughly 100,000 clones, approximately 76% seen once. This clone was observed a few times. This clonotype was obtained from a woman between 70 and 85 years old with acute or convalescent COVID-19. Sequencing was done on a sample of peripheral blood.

The CDR3 loop is CSVTRDTSGEQYF. In DNA form, the CDR3 reads TGCAGCGTGACCCGGGACACCAGTGGCGAGCAGTACTTC. The gene calls are TRBV29-1 and TRBJ2-7, with a tentative D call TRBD1 (6 bases). The germline gives CDR1 SQVTM, CDR2 ANQGSEA. V lost 6 bases and J 6 bases, leaving 18 bases between the germline ends. This CDR3 is 13 amino acids long.